The rows below give T cell receptor beta chains drawn from one sample of a study of blood T cell repertoires in COVID-19. TCRdb keeps only in-frame clones here, not all; method: immunoSEQ multiplex PCR. The table lists about 75,000 clones, 74% of them singletons, with 2.6% in the top ten. The sample comprised peripheral blood. These receptors all stem from a human donor with acute or convalescent COVID-19. The donor label of this sample is uncertain. The CDR3 runs from the conserved cysteine through the conserved F or W. The order of the fields is clone size, D gene, J gene, V gene, CDR3 protein, CDR3 DNA. The D gene is left open where the match is weak. A row's size may be missing; if present it is once, few, many or a size class.

few	TRBD1	TRBJ1-2	TRBV28	CASGGRDRSSRWGYTF	TGTGCCAGCGGAGGTCGGGACAGGTCTTCCCGGTGGGGCTACACCTTC
.	.	TRBJ1-1	TRBV7-9	CASSPTGNTEAFF	TGTGCCAGCAGCCCAACAGGGAACACTGAAGCTTTCTTT
.	.	TRBJ2-5	TRBV30	CAWSVSATETQYF	TGTGCCTGGAGTGTGTCAGCGACGGAGACCCAGTACTTC
.	.	TRBJ2-6	TRBV11-2	CASSLEPGAPGSSGANVLTF	TGTGCCAGCAGCTTAGAGCCAGGTGCCCCGGGGTCCTCTGGGGCCAACGTCCTGACTTTC
.	TRBD2	TRBJ2-5	TRBV7-9	CASSPGTSRLGTQYF	TGTGCCAGCAGCCCCGGGACTAGCAGGTTGGGGACCCAGTACTTC
.	TRBD2	TRBJ2-4	TRBV24-1	CATSDPSGTSGSVGGTLAKNIQYF	TGTGCCACCAGTGATCCGAGTGGGACTAGCGGGAGTGTGGGGGGGACTCTAGCCAAAAACATTCAGTACTTC
.	.	TRBJ2-7	TRBV30	CAWSEEHPYEQYF	TGTGCCTGGAGTGAAGAACACCCCTACGAGCAGTACTTC
.	.	TRBJ2-2	TRBV2	CASRDTNTGELFF	TGTGCCAGCAGGGACACCAACACCGGGGAGCTGTTTTTT
few	.	TRBJ2-5	TRBV4-3	CASSQGQDQETQYF	TGCGCCAGCAGCCAAGGACAGGATCAAGAGACCCAGTACTTC
.	.	TRBJ1-2	TRBV12-3/TRBV12-4	CASSFDRNYGYTF	TGTGCCAGCAGTTTCGATAGAAACTATGGCTACACCTTC
once	TRBD1	TRBJ1-2	TRBV5-1	CASSLSGTVNYGYTF	TGCGCCAGCAGCTTATCCGGGACAGTAAACTATGGCTACACCTTC
.	TRBD1	TRBJ1-5	TRBV20-1	CSGGGTQPQHF	TGCAGTGGAGGGGGCACTCAGCCCCAGCATTTT
few	.	TRBJ1-5	TRBV28	CASSLGWWAGWNF	TGTGCCAGCAGTTTAGGTTGGTGGGCAGGATGGAATTTT
.	TRBD1	TRBJ1-5	TRBV5-5	CASSAGTGPNQPQHF	TGTGCCAGCAGCGCGGGGACAGGGCCGAATCAGCCCCAGCATTTT
.	TRBD2	TRBJ2-1	TRBV2	CASALLAGAGNEQFF	TGTGCCAGCGCACTTCTAGCGGGAGCAGGAAATGAGCAGTTCTTC
few	TRBD1	TRBJ1-1	TRBV3-1/TRBV3-2	CASSHDKTGSYAFF	TGTGCCAGCAGCCACGACAAGACAGGGTCATATGCTTTCTTT
.	.	TRBJ1-4	TRBV4-2	CASSQESPGWTLVEEEKLFF	TGTGCCAGCAGCCAAGAAAGTCCTGGCTGGACATTAGTTGAGGAAGAAAAACTGTTTTTT
once	.	TRBJ1-2	TRBV19	CASSIFQGNAYGYTF	TGTGCCAGTAGTATATTCCAGGGGAATGCCTATGGCTACACCTTC
.	.	TRBJ2-3	TRBV7-3	CASSSRTITDTQYF	TGTGCCAGCAGCTCCCGGACTATCACAGATACGCAGTATTTT
.	.	TRBJ2-5	TRBV18	CASSPGRNQETQYF	TGTGCCAGCTCACCTGGCAGGAATCAAGAGACCCAGTACTTC
.	TRBD1	TRBJ1-2	TRBV28	CASALGTGRRHTF	TGTGCCAGCGCCTTAGGGACAGGGCGACGGCACACCTTC
.	TRBD1	TRBJ2-2	TRBV28	CASSPPTGGITGELFF	TGTGCCAGCAGTCCCCCGACAGGGGGCATCACCGGGGAGCTGTTTTTT
.	.	TRBJ1-5	TRBV28	CASIREQPQHF	TGTGCCAGCATTCGGGAACAGCCCCAGCATTTT
.	TRBD1	TRBJ1-1	TRBV30	CAWSDPGGGTEAFF	TGTGCCTGGAGTGACCCAGGGGGCGGCACTGAAGCTTTCTTT
.	TRBD1	TRBJ2-7	TRBV19	CASSPGTGRFEQYF	TGTGCCAGTAGCCCCGGGACAGGGAGGTTCGAGCAGTACTTC
.	.	TRBJ1-2	TRBV19	CASSNREYGYTF	TGTGCCAGTAGTAACCGGGAGTATGGCTACACCTTC
.	.	TRBJ1-4	TRBV14	CASSQDGAANEKLFF	TGTGCCAGCAGCCAAGATGGAGCGGCGAATGAAAAACTGTTTTTT